A selection of T cell receptor beta chains follows, all from one sample in a study of T cells in Graves' hyperthyroidism and ophthalmopathy. TCRdb passed the multiplex PCR reads through MiXCR, listing each CDR3 protein once. The data contain hundreds of thousands of distinct CDR3 sequences, around 20% of them singletons. The source material was blood. Receptors originate from a man between 25 and 39 years old with Graves' ophthalmopathy. Each CDR3 is given with its conserved first and last residue. A D gene is named only where the DNA matches it firmly. Rows give clone size only sometimes, using once, few, many, or a class for an expanded clone.

abundance	j_gene	d_gene	v_gene	CDR3nt	CDR3aa
many	TRBJ1-5	.	TRBV24-1	TGTGCCACCAGTGAATCAACAGGGTTCATTCAGCATTTT	CATSESTGFIQHF
.	TRBJ2-7	.	TRBV5-6	TGTGCCAGCAGCTTGGGTAGGACTGCCTCCTACGAGCAGTACTTC	CASSLGRTASYEQYF
few	TRBJ2-1	.	TRBV6-1	TGTGCCAGCAGTGGGACAACCGGGCTCCCGAACCACTACAATGAGCAGTTCTTC	CASSGTTGLPNHYNEQFF
many	TRBJ1-3	.	TRBV18	TGTGCCAGCTCACCGGATCAGAACTCTGGAAACACCATATATTTT	CASSPDQNSGNTIYF
.	TRBJ2-6	.	TRBV4-2	TGTGCCAGCAGCCCGAGTTCCCGAGACTCTGGGGCCAACGTCCTGACTTTC	CASSPSSRDSGANVLTF
few	TRBJ2-5	.	TRBV14	TGTGCCAGCAGCCAAGACGTGACATTCCAAGAGACCCAGTACTTC	CASSQDVTFQETQYF
few	TRBJ2-7	TRBD2	TRBV6-1	TGTGCCAGCAGCACGACCGGGACTAGTTTCTACGAGCAGTACTTC	CASSTTGTSFYEQYF
many	TRBJ1-5	.	TRBV24-1	TGTGCCACCAGTGACCCGAGGACCGGCAATCAGCCCCAGCATTTT	CATSDPRTGNQPQHF
few	TRBJ2-7	TRBD1	TRBV2	TGTGCCAGCAGTGACGGGGTCAGGGGGTATATCGAGCAGTACTTC	CASSDGVRGYIEQYF
few	TRBJ2-2	TRBD2	TRBV6-5	TGTGCCAGCAGTTACTCGAAAGGGCTGGGAGGGATGAACACCGGGGAGCTGTTTTTT	CASSYSKGLGGMNTGELFF
many	TRBJ2-5	TRBD1	TRBV11-2	TGTGCCAGCAGCTTAATGAGAGGGGGCCGGGAGACCCAGTACTTC	CASSLMRGGRETQYF
few	TRBJ2-4	TRBD2	TRBV28	TGTGCCAGCAGTTTTGGGGGGGGGGACATTCAGTACTTC	CASSFGGGDIQYF
many	TRBJ2-7	.	TRBV2	TGTGCCAGCAGTGAAAAGGGCCTTAGCTCCTACGAGCAGTACTTC	CASSEKGLSSYEQYF
many	TRBJ1-1	.	TRBV6-1	TGTGCCAGCAGTGAATCGAGCGGTTTGAACACTGAAGCTTTCTTT	CASSESSGLNTEAFF
.	TRBJ2-7	TRBD2	TRBV7-2	TGTGCCAGCAGCTTAGGGAGTAGCGGGCACTCCTACGAGCAGTACTTC	CASSLGSSGHSYEQYF
.	TRBJ2-2	TRBD1	TRBV20-1	TGCAGTGCTAGAGTACCGGGACAGGGGAACACCGGGGAGCTGTTTTTT	CSARVPGQGNTGELFF
many	TRBJ2-3	TRBD2	TRBV11-3	TGTGCCAGCAGCTTAGCACTAGCGGACACAGATACGCAGTATTTT	CASSLALADTDTQYF
many	TRBJ2-7	TRBD2	TRBV3-1	TGTGCCAGCAGCCAAGGCGGGGGACTCTACGAGCAGTACTTC	CASSQGGGLYEQYF
.	TRBJ2-3	TRBD2	TRBV25-1	TGTGCCAGCAGTGAATTCGGGACTAGCGGGAGCACAGATACGCAGTATTTT	CASSEFGTSGSTDTQYF
many	TRBJ1-5	TRBD1	TRBV12-3/TRBV12-4	TGTGCCAGCAGTCCGGGACAGGGGCAAGGTCAGCCCCAGCATTTT	CASSPGQGQGQPQHF
.	TRBJ2-1	TRBD2	TRBV7-8	TGTGCCAGCAGGATAGCGGGAGGGGTTGAGCAGTTCTTC	CASRIAGGVEQFF
many	TRBJ2-3	.	TRBV2	TGTGCCAGCAGCCGGGACCACCGACTGACAGATACGCAGTATTTT	CASSRDHRLTDTQYF
.	TRBJ1-4	.	TRBV4-1	TGCGCCAGCAGCCAGAAGGGTTGGATTGATGAAAAACTGTTTTTT	CASSQKGWIDEKLFF
few	TRBJ1-5	.	TRBV27	TGTGCCAGCAGTGCCGCAGACACGCAGCCCCAGCATTTT	CASSAADTQPQHF
many	TRBJ1-4	.	TRBV12-3/TRBV12-4	TGTGCCAGCAGTTTATATGGGGTCTCAACTAATGAAAAACTGTTTTTT	CASSLYGVSTNEKLFF
few	TRBJ2-1	.	TRBV30	TGTGCCTGGAGGACCAGGGGCCCTGACAATGAGCAGTTCTTC	CAWRTRGPDNEQFF
many	TRBJ2-7	TRBD2	TRBV7-2	TGTGCCAGCAGCACACTAGCGGGAGGGTCCTACGAGCAGTACTTC	CASSTLAGGSYEQYF
.	TRBJ2-1	TRBD2	TRBV29-1	TGCAGCGTTGATGGGACTAGCGGAGACTACAATGAGCAGTTCTTC	CSVDGTSGDYNEQFF
few	TRBJ1-1	.	TRBV19	TGTGCCAGTAGTTCCCCCCCGGGGGCGATGAACACTGAAGCTTTCTTT	CASSSPPGAMNTEAFF
.	TRBJ1-5	.	TRBV28	TGTGCCAGCAGTTTAGTTTGGGACAGCAATCAGCCCCAGCATTTT	CASSLVWDSNQPQHF